This TCR beta chain stems from a study of CD8 T cells in ankylosing spondylitis. Study results and limitations: Disease-linked clones had a CD8+ phenotype and relatively low frequency in peripheral blood. A TCR beta motif made of 7 to 9 highly homologous variants seemed typical of ankylosing spondylitis blood. Previously reported in reactive arthritis synovial fluid and blood were some of the motif variants.

The CDR3 extends over 16 amino acids. The V end lost 2 bases, the J end lost 8 bases, and 21 bases lay between the germline ends. With molecular barcodes, quantitative 5'-RACE was used to make the TCR beta libraries. TCRdb redid the calling of the 5' RACE reads with MiXCR, one entry per CDR3 protein. The sample has fewer than 250,000 distinct CDR3 sequences, roughly a third seen once; the top ten hold around 4.5%. To note about this clonotype: Its antigen is still unknown.

This chain joins TRBV12-3 or TRBV12-4 and TRBJ1-2; D uncertain. This TCR was recovered from a male donor with ankylosing spondylitis or in good health (not recorded which). Sample: blood, either unsorted or a sorted T cell fraction (not recorded which). Here the CDR3 DNA reads TGTGCCAGCAGTTTATGGGCCTCGGGCCCCGTGGGAGGCTACACCTTC. Translating gives CASSLWASGPVGGYTF.